This is a list of T cell receptor beta chains from one sample in a study of human T cells and chemical hapten exposure. Each CDR3 protein gets one entry after TCRdb re-called the RACE reads with MiXCR. The sample lists about 300,000 distinct CDR3 sequences; 5% to 6.5% were seen once. The specimen was whole blood, collected in connection with sensitization to the hapten diphenylcyclopropenone (DPC). Every receptor here comes from a woman aged 18-35 years with alopecia areata. Some clones in this sample may be carry-over from other donors' samples. Each CDR3 is given with its conserved first and last residue. D genes are given only for firm matches. Some rows mark clone size as missing; the rest say once, few, many or name a class of expanded clone.

clone_size: many; v_call: TRBV7-9; j_call: TRBJ2-7; d_call: TRBD2; cdr3_nt: TGTGCCAGCAGCTCAGCGAAGCGGGGGGGCCTCGAGCAGTACTTC; cdr3_aa: CASSSAKRGGLEQYF
clone_size: few; v_call: TRBV6-5; j_call: TRBJ1-2; d_call: TRBD1; cdr3_nt: TGTGCCAGCAGTTCCCGGGACAGGATCGGCTACACCTTC; cdr3_aa: CASSSRDRIGYTF
clone_size: few; v_call: TRBV19; j_call: TRBJ1-5; d_call: .; cdr3_nt: TGTGCCAGTGTACGGGACATTTCAAATCAGCCCCAGCATTTT; cdr3_aa: CASVRDISNQPQHF
clone_size: few; v_call: TRBV20-1; j_call: TRBJ2-1; d_call: TRBD1; cdr3_nt: TGCAGTGCTAGAGCTGGGACAGGGCTGAATGAGCAGTTCTTC; cdr3_aa: CSARAGTGLNEQFF
clone_size: many; v_call: TRBV11-2; j_call: TRBJ1-5; d_call: TRBD1; cdr3_nt: TGTGCCAGCAGCTACGGACAGGGAGGAGATCAGCCCCAGCATTTT; cdr3_aa: CASSYGQGGDQPQHF
clone_size: few; v_call: TRBV2; j_call: TRBJ1-5; d_call: .; cdr3_nt: TGTGCCAGCAGCGTGGACGGGCCCCAGCATTTT; cdr3_aa: CASSVDGPQHF
clone_size: few; v_call: TRBV5-4; j_call: TRBJ2-4; d_call: TRBD1; cdr3_nt: TGTGCCAGCAGCTTGGAGGGGGCCGGGGCCAAAAACATTCAGTACTTC; cdr3_aa: CASSLEGAGAKNIQYF
clone_size: few; v_call: TRBV20-1; j_call: TRBJ1-1; d_call: .; cdr3_nt: TGCAGTGCTTCGACCATAGGAGCTTTCTTT; cdr3_aa: CSASTIGAFF
clone_size: .; v_call: TRBV11-2; j_call: TRBJ1-5; d_call: .; cdr3_nt: TGTGCCAGCAGCTTAAACCATAATCAGCCCCAGCATTTT; cdr3_aa: CASSLNHNQPQHF
clone_size: many; v_call: TRBV6-6; j_call: TRBJ2-5; d_call: .; cdr3_nt: TGTGCCAGCAGTTGGCCAGGGGAAGAGACCCAGTACTTC; cdr3_aa: CASSWPGEETQYF
clone_size: many; v_call: TRBV6-6; j_call: TRBJ2-2; d_call: .; cdr3_nt: TGTGCCAGCAGTCAGGCGAGGGCCGGGGAGCTGTTTTTT; cdr3_aa: CASSQARAGELFF
clone_size: many; v_call: TRBV7-9; j_call: TRBJ1-1; d_call: .; cdr3_nt: TGTGCCAGCAGCTTAGCGCAATGGGTTCGGAGGACTGAAGCTTTCTTT; cdr3_aa: CASSLAQWVRRTEAFF
clone_size: few; v_call: TRBV2; j_call: TRBJ1-1; d_call: .; cdr3_nt: TGTGCCAGTCAGCCGGACAGCAATGTAGGTATGAACACTGAAGCTTTCTTT; cdr3_aa: CASQPDSNVGMNTEAFF
clone_size: many; v_call: TRBV6-2/TRBV6-3; j_call: TRBJ2-1; d_call: TRBD1; cdr3_nt: TGTGCCAGCAGCCTCCCGGACAGGGGGCCCTACAATGAGCAGTTCTTC; cdr3_aa: CASSLPDRGPYNEQFF
clone_size: many; v_call: TRBV29-1; j_call: TRBJ2-7; d_call: .; cdr3_nt: TGCAGCGTTGCACCATGGGGGGGCCTCTCCTACGAGCAGTACTTC; cdr3_aa: CSVAPWGGLSYEQYF
clone_size: .; v_call: TRBV11-2; j_call: TRBJ1-2; d_call: .; cdr3_nt: TGTGCCAGCAGCTTAGCTACTACAGACTATGGCTACACCTTC; cdr3_aa: CASSLATTDYGYTF
clone_size: .; v_call: TRBV12-3/TRBV12-4; j_call: TRBJ1-6; d_call: .; cdr3_nt: TGTGCCAGCAGACCGTCGGGGGCTTTTTCACCCCTCCACTTT; cdr3_aa: CASRPSGAFSPLHF
clone_size: .; v_call: TRBV21-1; j_call: TRBJ1-2; d_call: .; cdr3_nt: TGTGCCAGCAGCAACCGACAGGGGGCGCAAAAGGATGGCTACACCTTC; cdr3_aa: CASSNRQGAQKDGYTF
clone_size: many; v_call: TRBV18; j_call: TRBJ1-1; d_call: .; cdr3_nt: TGTGCCAGTCTCGAACCCAGACACGGCCCGGACACTGAAGCTTTCTTT; cdr3_aa: CASLEPRHGPDTEAFF
clone_size: .; v_call: TRBV20-1; j_call: TRBJ2-3; d_call: .; cdr3_nt: TGCAGTGCTCCGGGTTACCGCACAGATACGCAGTATTTT; cdr3_aa: CSAPGYRTDTQYF
clone_size: few; v_call: TRBV9; j_call: TRBJ2-7; d_call: .; cdr3_nt: TGTGCCAGCAGCGTGGACTGGGGGATGTACTACGAGCAGTACTTC; cdr3_aa: CASSVDWGMYYEQYF
clone_size: few; v_call: TRBV20-1; j_call: TRBJ1-3; d_call: .; cdr3_nt: TGCAGTGCTAGAGATACAGGTCAGGGACCTGGAAACACCATATATTTT; cdr3_aa: CSARDTGQGPGNTIYF
clone_size: .; v_call: TRBV3-1; j_call: TRBJ1-2; d_call: TRBD1; cdr3_nt: TGTGCCAGCAGCCAGGACAGGGAAGGCTACACCTTC; cdr3_aa: CASSQDREGYTF
clone_size: few; v_call: TRBV7-8; j_call: TRBJ1-1; d_call: .; cdr3_nt: TGTGCCAGCAGCTTAGGTACAGCCGCAGCCAACACTGAAGCTTTCTTT; cdr3_aa: CASSLGTAAANTEAFF
clone_size: few; v_call: TRBV20-1; j_call: TRBJ1-5; d_call: .; cdr3_nt: TGCAGTGCTAAAGGGGACGCGAGCAATCAGCCCCAGCATTTT; cdr3_aa: CSAKGDASNQPQHF
clone_size: many; v_call: TRBV5-5; j_call: TRBJ2-5; d_call: .; cdr3_nt: TGTGCCAGCAGCTTGAAAGAGGAGACCCAGTACTTC; cdr3_aa: CASSLKEETQYF
clone_size: few; v_call: TRBV18; j_call: TRBJ1-6; d_call: .; cdr3_nt: TGTGCCAGCTCACCACTTGGGCTAGATAATTCACCCCTCCACTTT; cdr3_aa: CASSPLGLDNSPLHF